This T cell receptor beta chain was recovered during a study of cytomegalovirus exposure and HLA in healthy donors. Whole-study context: Out of around 360 genotyped donors, 81% belonged to the Caucasian-associated ancestry cluster.

PCR amplification relied on 60 Vbeta primers (plus 13 Jbeta primers). Measured with immunoSEQ multiplex PCR; TCRdb has only the in-frame clones, and not every one. The sample consists of 200,000 to 250,000 clones, approximately 80% of them appearing once. CDR1 is SGHAT and CDR2 is FQNNGV in the germline V gene. CDR3 length equals 14 residues. Trimming shortened V by 5 bases and J by 6 bases, and 16 bases separated the two germline ends. Points from the study as a whole: Rare TCR sequences predominated, though certain public TCRs were found in many donors.

Concerning this clone itself: What it binds is not known.

The clonotype originates from a boy under 10 years old in good health and CMV-seronegative. This chain links TRBV11-2 with TRBJ1-1; a weak D match, TRBD1 (6 bases). The sequenced sample was PBMCs. The CDR3 sequence: CASSLSGGRSEAFF. CDR3 in DNA: TGTGCCAGCAGCCTCTCCGGGGGGCGGTCTGAAGCTTTCTTT.